This TCR beta chain comes out of a study of blood T cells in healthy people across ages. Whole-study findings and limits: Diversity was estimated from one million T cells, and these estimates were considered underestimates.

This clonotype has just a few counts. Its specificity is unknown. With a J-beta primer mix and a sample-barcoded 5' primer, a second PCR ran roughly 7 to 11 cycles. Each cDNA molecule was tagged by a template-switch adaptor that had 12 random nucleotides. Each CDR3 protein is one row after TCRdb ran MiXCR on the 5' RACE reads. The table includes about 780,000 distinct CDR3 sequences, 25% to 30% detected once. Germline CDR1 and CDR2: MGHRA and YSYEKL. The ends were cut back, 0 bases at V and 3 bases at J, with 9 bases in the middle. The CDR3 spans 16 residues. The same sample was also used in a study of T cells of mothers and their children. From that paper: Addition of sample barcodes and 2-4 random nucleotides occurred through the M1S primer of the second PCR. Thymic selection molds TCR recombination output in a comparable way in related and unrelated pairs.

The chain carries TRBV4-1 and TRBJ2-6, with D perhaps assigned TRBD1 or TRBD2 (6 bases each). The sequenced sample was blood. This receptor was obtained from a boy aged 10-17 years in good health. CDR3 protein: CASSQDEGGGANVLTF. The CDR3 bases are TGCGCCAGCAGCCAAGATGAGGGGGGTGGGGCCAACGTCCTGACTTTC.